The source of this T cell receptor (beta chain) is a study of blood T cell repertoires in COVID-19. Germline V CDR1 and CDR2: WSHSY, SAAADI. The CDR3 length is 15 residues. V lost 6 bases and J lost 7; bases outside the gene matches: 5. Libraries were prepared by immunoSEQ multiplex PCR; TCRdb keeps only in-frame clonotypes and omits some of them. Among 80,000 to 100,000 clones listed, 70% to 90% were seen once. The sample consisted of peripheral blood. The V call is TRBV10-2, the J call TRBJ2-3; 15 bases match TRBD2. The receptor's source is an elderly woman in a cohort sampled during active or convalescent COVID-19. CDR3: CASSGTSGRTNTQYF. CDR3 nucleotide sequence: TGCGCCAGCAGCGGGACTAGCGGGAGGACGAATACGCAGTATTTT.